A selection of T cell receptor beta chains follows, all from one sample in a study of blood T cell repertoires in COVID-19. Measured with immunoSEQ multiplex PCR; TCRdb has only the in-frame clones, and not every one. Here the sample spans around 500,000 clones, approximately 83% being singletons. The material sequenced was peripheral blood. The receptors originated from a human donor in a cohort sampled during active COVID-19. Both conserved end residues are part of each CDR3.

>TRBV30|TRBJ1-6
CAWGTGIPSPLHF
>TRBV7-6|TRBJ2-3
CASSLAGTSIDTQYF
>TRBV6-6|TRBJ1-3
CASSYSTGQGYTIYF
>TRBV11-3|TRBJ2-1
CASSPSGLAGDNEQFF
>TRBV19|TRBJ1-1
CASSRQGSNTEAFF
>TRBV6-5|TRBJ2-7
CASMEGGPYEQYF
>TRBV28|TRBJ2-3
CASRFSGSTDTQYF
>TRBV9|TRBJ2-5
CASSVGLAGGWETQYF
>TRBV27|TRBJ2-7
CASSLQGARYEQYF
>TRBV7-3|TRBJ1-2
CASSPTGGKDYGYTF
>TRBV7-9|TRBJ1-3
CASRLKGNTIYF
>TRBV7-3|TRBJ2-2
CASSAHSGAGLAGAATGELFF
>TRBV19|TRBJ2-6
CASSIAGAGANVLTF
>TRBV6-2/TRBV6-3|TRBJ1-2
CASSSPGQAPSYGYTF
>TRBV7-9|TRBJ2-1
CASSLAGVSYNEQFF
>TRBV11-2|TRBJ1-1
CASSPQTGGEAFF
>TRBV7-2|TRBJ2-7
CASSPDRPPQSYEQYF
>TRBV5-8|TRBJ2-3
CASSLSGRALTDTQYF
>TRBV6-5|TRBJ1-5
CASTMGPSNQPQHF
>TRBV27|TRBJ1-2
CASRGQQASYGYTF
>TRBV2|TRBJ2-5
CASSSAGTGEETQYF
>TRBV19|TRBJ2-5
CASSRGDYQETQYF
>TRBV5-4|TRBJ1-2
CASSFVVREEPYGYTF
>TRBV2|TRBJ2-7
CASRVQTTSGAQYF
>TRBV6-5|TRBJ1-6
CASGEAVAPLHF